This TCR beta chain was profiled in a study of cytomegalovirus exposure and HLA in healthy donors. Study-level points and caveats: It was about 180 TCR beta chains that were listed as cytomegalovirus-associated. A cluster of highly shared sequence variants was likely a sequencing artifact. With further analysis later on, most CMV-associated TCR beta chains appeared HLA-restricted.

CDR1 and CDR2 (germline): MDHEN, SYDVKM. CDR3 size: 17 residues. The J segment lost 0 bases and the V segment lost 4 bases, leaving 8 bases of the junction unmatched. PCR involved 60 Vbeta and 13 Jbeta primers. Sequencing was performed with immunoSEQ multiplex PCR; in TCRdb, only in-frame clones are kept and a portion is missing. This table holds some 140,000 clones, around 75% found once. A word on this clone: Its antigen is as yet unknown.

This sequence originates from a man aged 25 to 40 in good health and CMV-seronegative. The chain links TRBV28 to TRBJ1-3; 8 bases agree with TRBD1. The sequencing sample was made of PBMCs. CDR3: CASSSQGAFFSGNTIYF. CDR3 bases: TGTGCCAGCAGTTCCCAGGGGGCGTTTTTCTCTGGAAACACCATATATTTT.